One sample yielded the 12 T cell receptor beta chains listed below, sequenced in a study of T cells in pancreatic ductal adenocarcinoma. No neoadjuvant therapy was given to the selected pancreatic ductal adenocarcinoma patients before their surgery. Clones were read by immunoSEQ multiplex PCR, and TCRdb kept only the in-frame ones, dropping some. The table records about 98,000 clones, about 96% of them present only once. The sequencing input was PBMCs. Receptors originate from a human donor with pancreatic ductal adenocarcinoma.

V and J are TRBV9 and TRBJ2-1; TRBD2 aligns across 13 bases. Germline loops: CDR1 SGDLS, CDR2 YYNGEE. J lost 7 bases, V lost 2 bases, and 9 bases had no gene match. This CDR3 is built from 17 residues. DNA for the CDR3: TGTGCCAGCAGCGTCTACCCGGGACTAGCGGGAAAAAATGAGCAGTTCTTC. This gives the protein CASSVYPGLAGKNEQFF.

About this clone itself: One end of the junction is discordant with germline, which a read error may explain. This chain joins TRBV5-6 and TRBJ2-7; 9 bases fit TRBD2. Germline CDR1 and CDR2: SGHDT and YYEEEE. The CDR3 contains 13 residues. The CDR3 is CASSLVAGGEGDF. CDR3 coding DNA: TGTGCCAGCAGCTTGGTCGCGGGAGGGGAGGGTGACTTC.

The V and J genes are TRBV5-1 and TRBJ2-5, with D possibly being TRBD1 (6 bases). The CDR3 has 13 residues. The V and J ends lost 4 bases and 5 bases respectively, with 12 bases between them. Per the germline V gene, CDR1 is SGHRS and CDR2 is YFSETQ. Here the CDR3 DNA reads TGCGCCAGCAGCGCTCAGGGGTGGGAGACCCAGTACTTC. Its protein is CASSAQGWETQYF.

The chain combines TRBV30 with TRBJ1-5; no definite D call. From germline, CDR1 is GTSNPN and CDR2 SVGIG (reference sequence). The CDR3 contains 13 residues. V shed 0 bases and J shed 7 bases, with 10 bases lying between them. CDR3 DNA sequence: TGTGCCTGGAGTGTAAATGAGCTCCAGCCCCAGCATTTT. Protein: CAWSVNELQPQHF.

This chain joins TRBV7-2 and TRBJ1-1; D is unresolved. Germline CDR1 and CDR2: SGHTA and FQGNSA. Trimming took 2 bases from V and 1 from J, leaving 8 bases between them. There are 14 residues in the CDR3. CDR3 nucleotide sequence: TGTGCCAGCAGCTTACAGCCGGGGAACACTGAAGCTTTCTTT. Amino acids: CASSLQPGNTEAFF.

This clone occurred a few times. The J gene is TRBJ2-7, the V gene TRBV28; D is unresolved. The germline gives CDR1 MDHEN, CDR2 SYDVKM. This CDR3 has 12 residues. Deletions cut 0 bases from V and 3 bases from J, with 3 bases between. CDR3: CASSLWSYEQYF. CDR3 DNA sequence: TGTGCCAGCAGTTTATGGAGCTACGAGCAGTACTTC.

The rearrangement links TRBV30 to TRBJ2-2; 9 bases fit TRBD2. CDR3 length: 13 residues. Germline CDR1 GTSNPN, CDR2 SVGIG (reference sequence). Trimming cost V 7 bases and J 2 bases; bases outside gene matches: 2. This CDR3 reads CASSGTNTGELFF. CDR3 nucleotides: TGTGCCTCTAGCGGGACTAACACCGGGGAGCTGTTTTTT.

V gene TRBV5-1 combines with J gene TRBJ2-5, with TRBD1 identical over 10 bases. V shed 4 bases and J 0 bases; nucleotides not matched to a gene: 6. The germline V gene encodes CDR1 SGHRS and CDR2 YFSETQ. There are 16 residues in the CDR3. CDR3 sequence: CASSPRDRGYQETQYF. Here the CDR3 DNA reads TGCGCCAGCAGCCCTAGGGACAGGGGTTACCAAGAGACCCAGTACTTC.

The rearrangement joins TRBV7-3 to TRBJ2-1; TRBD2 agrees at 10 bases. Trimming cost V 3 bases and J 8 bases; bases outside gene matches: 4. Germline CDR1 SGHTA, CDR2 FQGTGA. The CDR3 totals 14 residues. The CDR3 sequence is CASSFLGTSDEQFF. CDR3 in DNA: TGTGCCAGCAGCTTCCTGGGGACTAGCGATGAGCAGTTCTTC.

The chain is built from TRBV7-2 and TRBJ1-1; D might be TRBD1 (5 bases). Germline loops: CDR1 SGHTA, CDR2 FQGNSA. The CDR3 extends over 14 amino acids. With 1 base removed from V and 2 bases from J, the gap between germline ends came to 8 bases. CDR3: CASSLEQANTEAFF. The CDR3 DNA reads TGTGCCAGCAGCTTAGAACAGGCTAACACTGAAGCTTTCTTT.

This chain connects TRBV11-2 to TRBJ2-5; D ambiguous. The CDR3 has 14 residues. Trimming left V 5 bases short and J 1 base short, with 11 bases between. The germline CDR1 and CDR2 sequences are SGHAT and FQNNGV. DNA for the CDR3: TGTGCCAGCAGCCACCAACAATTCCAAGAGACCCAGTACTTC. It codes for CASSHQQFQETQYF.

The rearrangement uses TRBV7-2 and TRBJ2-1, with TRBD2 matching 8 bases. J lost 4 bases, V lost 0 bases, and 2 bases had no gene match. The CDR3 is 15 residues long. In germline, CDR1 is SGHTA, CDR2 FQGNSA. The chain's CDR3 is CASSLAGTRYNEQFF. In DNA, the CDR3 is TGTGCCAGCAGCTTAGCAGGGACTAGGTACAATGAGCAGTTCTTC.